This passage covers 9 T cell receptor beta chains from one sample sequenced in a study of response to subunit inactivated influenza vaccine. TCRdb redid the calling of the RT-PCR reads with MiXCR, one entry per CDR3 protein. Among 610,000 or so distinct CDR3 sequences listed, around 13% were seen once. Sequencing was performed on PBMCs from blood, taken less than 13 days after vaccination. These receptor sequences come from a man in his fifties who received an inactivated influenza vaccine.

This clonotype was observed a handful of times. This chain connects TRBV10-2 to TRBJ1-2; 8 nucleotides agree with TRBD1. Germline V gene lookup returns CDR1 WSHSY and CDR2 SAAADI. Trimming at V came to 7 bases and at J to 7 bases, leaving 11 bases not matched to a gene. The CDR3 runs 14 residues. CDR3 protein: CASTQGARIGGYTF. CDR3 nucleotide sequence: TGCGCCAGCACCCAGGGGGCGCGAATCGGTGGCTACACCTTC.

A few counts support this clonotype. The CDR3 coding sequence is TGTGCCAGCAACCGAGGACAGACCTATGGCTACACCTTC. Amino acid sequence: CASNRGQTYGYTF. This rearrangement joins TRBV7-2 to TRBJ1-2; D may be TRBD1 (6 bases). Germline V gene lookup returns CDR1 SGHTA and CDR2 FQGNSA. Deletions cut 7 bases from V and 4 bases from J, with 13 bases between. The CDR3 has 13 amino acids.

This clonotype was detected a few times. V usage is TRBV28 and J usage is TRBJ1-4, with 8 bases fitting TRBD1. This CDR3 has 15 amino acids. J gave up 8 bases and V 1 base, and 6 bases lay outside the gene matches. CDR1 MDHEN and CDR2 SYDVKM come from the germline V gene. CDR3 in amino acids: CASSLSFGQGEKLFF. CDR3 bases: TGTGCCAGCAGTTTATCGTTCGGACAGGGCGAAAAACTGTTTTTT.

This chain links TRBV5-1 with TRBJ2-2; no clear D gene. The V gene's germline CDR1 is SGHRS and CDR2 YFSETQ. V gave up 4 bases and J gave up 4 bases, with 14 bases separating them. There are 15 residues in the CDR3. This CDR3 is CASSLIDGVTGELFF. As DNA, the CDR3 is TGCGCCAGCAGCCTTATAGACGGAGTCACCGGGGAGCTGTTTTTT.

This clonotype has a handful of counts. The chain employs TRBV11-3 and TRBJ2-1; 13 bases are a match to TRBD2. CDR1 and CDR2 (germline): SGHNT, YENEEA. CDR3 size: 17 residues. Trimming cost V 1 base and J 8 bases; bases outside gene matches: 8. This CDR3 reads CASSLGGLAGDHYEQFF. DNA of the CDR3: TGTGCCAGCAGCTTAGGAGGACTAGCGGGAGATCATTATGAGCAGTTCTTC.

This clonotype was picked up a small number of times. In DNA, the CDR3 is TGTGCCAGCAGCTCAGTCTTTAATGAAAAACTGTTTTTT. Its translation is CASSSVFNEKLFF. V is TRBV5-5 and J is TRBJ1-4, with D unresolved. The CDR3 has 13 amino acids. V was cut by 3 bases and J by 4 bases, with 7 bases left in between. Germline V lookup: CDR1 SGHKS, CDR2 YYEKEE (reference sequence).

The chain links TRBV10-3 to TRBJ1-3, with TRBD1 as a possible D gene (5 bases). This CDR3 has 17 amino acids. The germline gives CDR1 ENHRY, CDR2 SYGVKD. Deletions cut 11 bases from V and 4 bases from J, with 27 bases between. CDR3 nucleotides: TGTGCCGTGCAGTCGCCAGGGAGGAGACGAAAAGGAAACACCATATATTTT. Residues: CAVQSPGRRRKGNTIYF.

This clonotype has more than one count but fewer than ten. V usage is TRBV7-9 and J usage is TRBJ1-4, with TRBD1 as a possible D gene (6 bases). V lost 3 bases to trimming and J lost 0 bases, with 11 bases between them. Germline CDR1 SEHNR, CDR2 FQNEAQ (reference sequence). The length of the CDR3 is 16 residues. CDR3 DNA sequence: TGTGCCAGCAGCTTGTCGGGACACGCAACTAATGAAAAACTGTTTTTT. Protein product: CASSLSGHATNEKLFF. Filled out from reference TRBV7-9 and TRBJ1-4, the complete variable domain reads DTGVSQNPRHKITKRGQNVTFRCDPISEHNRLYWYRQTLGQGPEFLTYFQNEAQLEKSRLLSDRFSAERPKGSFSTLEIQRTEQGDSAMYLCASSLSGHATNEKLFFGSGTQLSVL.

The chain has TRBV6-2 or TRBV6-3 and TRBJ2-7; 7 bases match TRBD1. From germline, CDR1 is MNHEY and CDR2 SVGEGT. The CDR3 length is 14 residues. After removal of 6 bases from V and 3 bases from J, the junction contained 8 bases not matched to a gene. CDR3 nucleotide sequence: TGTGCCAGCAGATTGGACAGGCTCCACTACGAGCAGTACTTC. This encodes CASRLDRLHYEQYF.